This TCR beta chain derives from a study of siplizumab effects on memory and regulatory T cells. Study findings and constraints: Versus approximately 29% in controls, the mappable alloreactive CD4+ clones averaged roughly 75% Treg-derived with siplizumab.

Worth noting for this clone: Antigen specificity is unknown.

Measured with immunoSEQ multiplex PCR; TCRdb has only the in-frame clones, and not every one. This repertoire shows more than 95,000 clones, nearly 95% found once; its top ten account for roughly 0.64%. Germline V gene lookup returns CDR1 SGHVS and CDR2 FQNEAQ. The CDR3 contains 15 residues. V was cut by 2 bases and J by 0 bases, with 5 bases left in between. Specimen: Tregs sorted from blood. The J gene is TRBJ1-6, the V gene TRBV7-8; D not resolved. The TCR sequence derives from a human donor in good health. In DNA form, the CDR3 reads TGTGCCAGCAGCTTACAAAGCTCCTATAATTCACCCCTCCACTTT. It specifies CASSLQSSYNSPLHF.